A single sample gave rise to the 32 T cell receptor beta chains below, sequenced in a study of shared clonotypes between healthy human individuals. Only in-frame clones appear in the TCRdb table, and some are missing; sequencing was by immunoSEQ multiplex PCR. Of approximately 320,000 clones listed, around 86% are singletons. Material: memory CD8+ T cells sorted from blood. The sample's subset: CD45RO+ cells pooled with CCR7-negative TemRA cells. The receptors shown here come from a man younger than 30 in good health.

The CDR3, as DNA: TGTGCCTGGATAGTTGGGGCGGGACCTATTGGAAATGAGCAGTTCTTC. Its protein product is CAWIVGAGPIGNEQFF. This rearrangement joins TRBV30 to TRBJ2-1; a weak D match, TRBD2 (6 bases). Trimming removed 4 bases at V and 7 bases at J, with 23 bases between. Germline V CDR1 and CDR2: GTSNPN, SVGIG (reference sequence). This CDR3 contains 16 residues.

This clone has a single count. The chain recombines TRBV5-1 with TRBJ2-2; no definite D call. Trimming cost V 0 bases and J 5 bases, with 2 bases left between them. Germline-derived CDR1 and CDR2 are SGHRS and YFSETQ. CDR3 length: 12 residues. CDR3 DNA sequence: TGCGCCAGCAGCTTGGAAACCGGGGAGCTGTTTTTT. As protein: CASSLETGELFF.

The chain is built from TRBV30 and TRBJ1-5; possible D gene TRBD1, 5 bases. The CDR3 runs to 17 residues. The germline V and J ends were trimmed by 3 bases and 0 bases, with 18 bases remaining between them. The germline V gene encodes CDR1 GTSNPN and CDR2 SVGIG (reference sequence). The CDR3 bases are TGTGCCTGGAGCACATTACAGGTCGGGGGTAGCAATCAGCCCCAGCATTTT. The encoded protein is CAWSTLQVGGSNQPQHF.

The chain uses TRBV6-5 and TRBJ2-1, with TRBD2 matching 9 bases. The CDR3 spans 15 residues. Germline lookup yields CDR1 MNHEY and CDR2 SVGAGI. The V segment lost 2 bases and the J segment 7 bases; nucleotides outside the gene matches: 6. This CDR3 reads CASSYIAGVSNEQFF. As DNA, the CDR3 is TGTGCCAGCAGTTACATAGCGGGAGTTTCTAATGAGCAGTTCTTC.

The chain is built from TRBV19 and TRBJ2-7; D gene uncertain. V lost 1 base and J 5 bases, leaving 15 bases between the germline ends. This CDR3 has 15 residues. CDR1 LNHDA and CDR2 SQIVND come from the germline V gene (reference sequence). CDR3 coding DNA: TGTGCCAGTAGTATAGTGGCTAGTGATCGCCACGAGCAGTACTTC. Amino acid sequence: CASSIVASDRHEQYF.

For the CDR3, the DNA is TGTGCCAGCAGCTCACGGACAGGACTCTCCTACAATGAGCAGTTCTTC. Its translation: CASSSRTGLSYNEQFF. The gene calls are TRBV11-3 and TRBJ2-1; 7 bases are a match to TRBD1. The V and J ends lost 4 bases and 0 bases, in that order; junction bases with no gene match: 6. Germline V gives CDR1 SGHNT, CDR2 YENEEA. The CDR3 covers 16 residues.

The gene calls are TRBV6-6 and TRBJ1-5; TRBD1 matches at 7 bases. Germline V gene data show CDR1 as MNHNY and CDR2 as SVGAGI (reference sequence). CDR3 size: 13 residues. With V trimmed by 10 bases and J by 1 base, 4 bases remained unmatched. The CDR3 spells CATSDRSNQPQHF. The CDR3 region has the DNA TGTGCCACCTCGGACAGGAGCAATCAGCCCCAGCATTTT.

Remarks on this clone: The sample contains more than one DNA sequence encoding this CDR3. The chain combines TRBV9 with TRBJ1-1; D not resolved. Germline CDR1 reads SGDLS; CDR2 reads YYNGEE. V was cut by 0 bases and J by 3 bases, with 6 bases left in between. The CDR3 extends over 13 amino acids. This chain's CDR3 is CASSVGGYTEAFF. The CDR3 DNA reads as TGTGCCAGCAGCGTAGGCGGGTACACTGAAGCTTTCTTT.

The V call is TRBV4-3, the J call TRBJ2-7; the D is unclear. The CDR3 is 16 amino acids. V lost 0 bases and J 3 bases, leaving 15 bases between the germline ends. In germline, CDR1 is LGHNA, CDR2 YSLEER. The chain's CDR3 is CASSQDLATHRYEQYF. The CDR3 DNA is TGCGCCAGCAGCCAAGATCTGGCTACTCATCGCTACGAGCAGTACTTC.

The chain recombines TRBV5-4 with TRBJ1-1; D ambiguous. CDR1 SGHNT and CDR2 YYREEE come from the germline V gene (reference sequence). V was cut by 5 bases and J by 1 base, with 12 bases left in between. The CDR3 has 14 amino acids. The CDR3 loop reads CASRYGPENTEAFF. CDR3 DNA: TGTGCCAGCAGGTATGGACCGGAGAACACTGAAGCTTTCTTT.

This clone was seen a handful of times. The J gene is TRBJ2-5, the V gene TRBV27; D is perhaps TRBD1 (6 bases). CDR1 and CDR2 from the germline V gene are MNHEY and SMNVEV (reference sequence). V was cut by 7 bases and J by 3 bases, with 9 bases left in between. The CDR3 spans 12 residues. The CDR3 region has the DNA TGTGCCAGCATGGACAGCGAAGAGACCCAGTACTTC. It specifies CASMDSEETQYF.

This clone came up once. The chain uses TRBV4-3 and TRBJ1-5; D unclear. Trimming removed 0 bases from V and 9 bases from J, with 12 bases in between. The CDR3 sequence is 14 residues long. Germline lookup yields CDR1 LGHNA and CDR2 YSLEER. In nucleotides, the CDR3 is TGCGCCAGCAGCCAAGATCAGAGGGCGACGCCCCAGCATTTT. Translation: CASSQDQRATPQHF.

The rearrangement uses TRBV9 and TRBJ2-7, with D maybe TRBD2 (5 bases). The length of the CDR3 is 14 residues. From germline, CDR1 is SGDLS and CDR2 YYNGEE. V was cut by 3 bases and J by 3 bases, with 13 bases left in between. The CDR3 loop is CASSARETFYEQYF. As DNA, the CDR3 is TGTGCCAGCAGCGCGAGGGAGACATTCTACGAGCAGTACTTC.

V usage is TRBV7-9 and J usage is TRBJ2-7, with 8 nucleotides matching TRBD2. After removal of 1 base from V and 1 base from J, the junction contained 3 bases not matched to a gene. Germline V gene data show CDR1 as SEHNR and CDR2 as FQNEAQ (reference sequence). The CDR3 sequence is 15 residues long. The CDR3: CASSLGLAMSYEQYF. CDR3 coding DNA: TGTGCCAGCAGCTTAGGACTAGCGATGTCCTACGAGCAGTACTTC.

V usage is TRBV5-6 and J usage is TRBJ1-4; no reliable D call. The germline V gene encodes CDR1 SGHDT and CDR2 YYEEEE. The CDR3 is 14 residues long. With 2 bases removed from V and 2 bases from J, the gap between germline ends came to 7 bases. The CDR3: CASSFSGTNEKLFF. The CDR3 DNA sequence: TGTGCCAGCAGCTTTTCGGGGACTAATGAAAAACTGTTTTTT.

The genes are TRBV28 and TRBJ2-7; weak D call: TRBD1 (5 bases). With 2 bases removed from V and 2 bases from J, the gap between germline ends came to 10 bases. Germline loops: CDR1 MDHEN, CDR2 SYDVKM. The CDR3 length is 14 residues. CDR3 amino acids: CASSLQGSTYEQYF. The DNA of the CDR3 is TGTGCCAGCAGTTTACAGGGTTCTACCTACGAGCAGTACTTC.

The V call is TRBV10-2, the J call TRBJ2-2, with a weak D call TRBD2 (6 bases). Germline V CDR1 and CDR2: WSHSY, SAAADI. This CDR3 is built from 13 residues. Trimming pared 8 bases from V and 6 bases from J, leaving 13 bases between. CDR3 in DNA: TGCGCCAGCCGCCCTTGGGGGGCCGGGGAGCTGTTTTTT. Amino acids: CASRPWGAGELFF.

This clone came up a few times. For the CDR3, the DNA is TGTGCCAGCAGTTTCCTATTTGGGGGCGAGCAGTACTTC. Translation: CASSFLFGGEQYF. The chain is built from TRBV7-8 and TRBJ2-7; D may be TRBD1 or TRBD2 (5 bases each). Germline V gives CDR1 SGHVS, CDR2 FQNEAQ. Trimming pared 6 bases from V and 6 bases from J, leaving 15 bases between. This CDR3 contains 13 residues.

The chain links TRBV28 to TRBJ1-2; unclear D gene. The CDR3 loop spans 17 amino acids. Germline assignment: CDR1 MDHEN and CDR2 SYDVKM. Trimming left V 3 bases short and J 4 bases short, with 21 bases between. The CDR3 bases are TGTGCCAGCAGTTTCGGAGTCCTACCGGCTTCTAGCTATGGCTACACCTTC. This encodes CASSFGVLPASSYGYTF.

The rearrangement uses TRBV29-1 and TRBJ1-5; TRBD1 agrees at 9 bases. V was clipped by 4 bases and J by 0 bases; unmatched bases: 1. The CDR3 extends over 14 amino acids. Germline V gene data show CDR1 as SQVTM and CDR2 as ANQGSEA. CDR3 amino acids: CSVADRGSNQPQHF. The DNA for the CDR3 is TGCAGCGTTGCGGACAGGGGTAGCAATCAGCCCCAGCATTTT.

V is TRBV9 and J is TRBJ1-2, with D unclear. Trimming shortened V by 4 bases and J by 8 bases, and 12 bases separated the two germline ends. The CDR3 extends over 12 amino acids. CDR1 is SGDLS, CDR2 YYNGEE, per germline. The CDR3 is CASSSELGGYTF. The CDR3 DNA reads as TGTGCCAGCAGCTCAGAGCTTGGGGGCTACACCTTC. Filled out from reference TRBV9 and TRBJ1-2, the complete variable domain reads DSGVTQTPKHLITATGQRVTLRCSPRSGDLSVYWYQQSLDQGLQFLIQYYNGEERAKGNILERFSAQQFPDLHSELNLSSLELGDSALYFCASSSELGGYTFGSGTRLTVV.

The chain combines TRBV7-2 with TRBJ2-7; the D gene is possibly TRBD1 (5 bases). In germline, CDR1 is SGHTA, CDR2 FQGNSA. Trimming shortened V by 4 bases and J by 2 bases, and 15 bases separated the two germline ends. The CDR3 contains 15 residues. Here the CDR3 reads CASSYRRQSTYEQYF. The CDR3 DNA follows: TGTGCCAGCAGCTACCGGCGACAGTCAACCTACGAGCAGTACTTC.

This sequence joins TRBV11-2 and TRBJ2-3; D is perhaps TRBD2 (5 bases). V dropped 2 bases and J dropped 4 bases, with 19 bases sitting between them. Germline CDR1 is SGHAT and CDR2 is FQNNGV. This CDR3 region has 17 residues. CDR3: CASSLLLFGERADTQYF. CDR3 nucleotide sequence: TGTGCCAGCAGCTTATTGCTTTTTGGGGAGAGGGCAGATACGCAGTATTTT.

This rearrangement joins TRBV2 to TRBJ2-1; 10 bases are shared with TRBD2. V shed 3 bases, J shed 7 bases, and the junction held 9 bases outside the gene matches. This CDR3 contains 16 residues. Per germline, CDR1 SNHLY and CDR2 FYNNEI. The CDR3 loop reads CASSDSPSGGGNEQFF. CDR3 sequence (DNA): TGTGCCAGCAGTGATTCCCCTAGCGGGGGTGGGAATGAGCAGTTCTTC.

The chain uses TRBV28 and TRBJ1-2, with D tentatively TRBD1 (5 bases). V was pared by 7 bases and J by 0 bases, with 12 bases between. Germline CDR1 and CDR2: MDHEN and SYDVKM. The CDR3 runs 14 residues. The CDR3 DNA reads TGTGCCAGCACTCGGGACGGAGCTAACTATGGCTACACCTTC. Translated, it gives CASTRDGANYGYTF.

CDR3 in amino acids: CASSKAQGCAYEQYF. Written as DNA, the CDR3 is TGTGCCAGCAGCAAAGCACAGGGGTGCGCCTACGAGCAGTACTTC. The chain carries TRBV21-1 and TRBJ2-7; the table's D call, TRBD1, was not checked against the DNA. TRBV21-1 is assigned pseudogene status. This CDR3 contains 15 residues.

The chain is built from TRBV6-6 and TRBJ1-3; D is possibly TRBD1 (5 bases). CDR1 MNHNY and CDR2 SVGAGI come from the germline V gene (reference sequence). The ends were cut back, 7 bases at V and 4 bases at J, with 11 bases in the middle. The CDR3 is 13 residues long. CDR3 region: CASTSYRGNTIYF. The CDR3 DNA sequence: TGTGCCAGCACCTCCTACAGGGGAAACACCATATATTTT.

This clone was seen once. The J gene is TRBJ1-2, the V gene TRBV2; 7 bases are shared with TRBD1. CDR1 SNHLY and CDR2 FYNNEI come from the germline V gene. The V and J ends lost 10 bases and 3 bases, in that order; junction bases with no gene match: 2. CDR3 length: 11 residues. The CDR3 loop reads CANRGDYGYTF. The CDR3 bases are TGTGCCAACAGGGGAGACTATGGCTACACCTTC.

The chain joins TRBV27 to TRBJ2-6; maybe TRBD2 (7 bases). Trimming left V 2 bases short and J 1 base short, with 12 bases between. CDR1 and CDR2 (germline): MNHEY, SMNVEV (reference sequence). This CDR3 contains 17 residues. The CDR3 region has the DNA TGTGCCAGCAGTTTAGTGGGAGGGACATCTGGGGCCAACGTCCTGACTTTC. This codes for CASSLVGGTSGANVLTF.

The chain recombines TRBV28 with TRBJ1-5, with 9 bases aligning to TRBD1. The trim removed 2 bases at V and 4 bases at J, leaving 15 bases unmatched. The CDR3 covers 19 residues. The germline V gene has CDR1 MDHEN and CDR2 SYDVKM. The CDR3 nucleotides are TGTGCCAGCAGTTTAGTTCCAGGGAGGAAACAGGGGGCTAATCAGCCCCAGCATTTT. Its translation is CASSLVPGRKQGANQPQHF.

V gene TRBV10-3 combines with J gene TRBJ2-1; D unclear. From germline, CDR1 is ENHRY and CDR2 SYGVKD. The CDR3 runs 13 residues. V shed 3 bases and J shed 8 bases, with 11 bases lying between them. The CDR3 nucleotides are TGTGCCATCAGTGAATTGGCCAGCGATGAGCAGTTCTTC. Translating gives CAISELASDEQFF.

This chain uses TRBV6-5 with TRBJ2-5, with D possibly matching TRBD1 (6 bases). Germline values: CDR1 MNHEY, CDR2 SVGAGI. The germline V and J ends were trimmed by 0 bases and 1 base, with 9 bases remaining between them. This CDR3 has 15 residues. CDR3 sequence: CASSYSTGSQETQYF. The CDR3 DNA follows: TGTGCCAGCAGTTACTCGACAGGCTCCCAAGAGACCCAGTACTTC.